These 30 T cell receptor beta chains were sequenced from one sample in a study of shared clonotypes between healthy human individuals. Measured with immunoSEQ multiplex PCR; TCRdb has only the in-frame clones, and not every one. The repertoire includes about 1.5 million clones, around 97% of them detected once, and approximately 1% sits in the top ten. The source material was naive CD4+ T cells sorted from blood. Subset specified: CD45RA+ positively selected. These receptors were taken from a man aged 30 to 45 in good health.

V usage is TRBV19 and J usage is TRBJ1-5; D is ambiguous. V gave up 10 bases and J gave up 4 bases, with 14 bases separating them. Germline loops: CDR1 LNHDA, CDR2 SQIVND (reference sequence). This CDR3 comprises 13 residues. In DNA, the CDR3 is TGTGCCACCGCCGCGGGTCCAAATCAGCCCCAGCATTTT. It is translated as CATAAGPNQPQHF.

This sequence joins TRBV19 and TRBJ2-1; the match to TRBD2 covers 8 bases. The V gene end was trimmed by 3 bases and the J gene end by 2 bases; junction bases not matched to a gene: 6. Germline values: CDR1 LNHDA, CDR2 SQIVND (reference sequence). The CDR3 covers 16 residues. CDR3 amino acids: CASSMLGTRTYNEQFF. For the CDR3, the DNA is TGTGCCAGTAGTATGCTCGGGACTAGAACCTACAATGAGCAGTTCTTC.

The J gene is TRBJ1-1, the V gene TRBV27; 8 bases line up with TRBD1. CDR3 length equals 14 residues. Germline CDR1 and CDR2: MNHEY and SMNVEV (reference sequence). Trimming at V came to 6 bases and at J to 2 bases, leaving 5 bases not matched to a gene. In DNA, the CDR3 is TGTGCCAGCAGAAGAGACAGGGGCAACACTGAAGCTTTCTTT. Protein sequence: CASRRDRGNTEAFF.

The genes are TRBV18 and TRBJ1-5; weak D call: TRBD1 (6 bases). Germline V lookup: CDR1 KGHSH, CDR2 LQKENI. The CDR3 runs to 16 residues. Trimming shortened V by 1 base and J by 3 bases, and 13 bases separated the two germline ends. DNA for the CDR3: TGTGCCAGCTCACCACAAACAGGGATCCTCAATCAGCCCCAGCATTTT. This translates into CASSPQTGILNQPQHF.

V and J are TRBV5-1 and TRBJ2-7; D not resolved. CDR1 is SGHRS, CDR2 YFSETQ, per germline. This CDR3 has 14 amino acids. Trimming left V 0 bases short and J 2 bases short, with 9 bases between. CDR3 nucleotide sequence: TGCGCCAGCAGCTTGGAGCCACCACCCTACGAGCAGTACTTC. The encoded protein is CASSLEPPPYEQYF. Using reference TRBV5-1 and TRBJ2-7 for the parts outside the CDR3, the full variable domain is KAGVTQTPRYLIKTRGQQVTLSCSPISGHRSVSWYQQTPGQGLQFLFEYFSETQRNKGNFPGRFSGRQFSNSRSEMNVSTLELGDSALYLCASSLEPPPYEQYFGPGTRLTVT.

A single count supports this clone. The CDR3 is CASGGAGMSTGELFF. The CDR3 DNA sequence: TGTGCCAGCGGGGGGGCAGGGATGAGCACCGGGGAGCTGTTTTTT. The chain combines TRBV27 with TRBJ2-2; TRBD2 is a possible D gene (7 bases). The CDR3 totals 15 residues. CDR1 MNHEY and CDR2 SMNVEV come from the germline V gene (reference sequence). V was shortened by 8 bases and J by 4 bases, with 17 bases between the two germline ends.

The chain links TRBV18 to TRBJ1-4, with D possibly being TRBD1 (6 bases). CDR1 and CDR2 (germline): KGHSH, LQKENI. The CDR3 is 15 residues long. Trimming removed 2 bases at V and 3 bases at J, with 10 bases between. CDR3: CASSPLTGPNEKLFF. Here the CDR3 DNA reads TGTGCCAGCTCACCATTAACAGGGCCTAATGAAAAACTGTTTTTT.

The rearrangement uses TRBV6-4 and TRBJ1-1; D is unclear. Germline V CDR1 and CDR2: MRHNA, SNTAGT. This CDR3 spans 13 amino acids. V shed 5 bases and J shed 1 base, with 8 bases lying between them. In DNA, the CDR3 is TGTGCCAGCAGTATTATGGAGAACACTGAAGCTTTCTTT. It translates to CASSIMENTEAFF.

The rearrangement uses TRBV4-3 and TRBJ2-7, with TRBD2 matching over 14 bases. The germline CDR1 and CDR2 sequences are LGHNA and YSLEER. The V gene end was trimmed by 4 bases and the J gene end by 6 bases; junction bases not matched to a gene: 5. This CDR3 spans 15 amino acids. The CDR3 sequence: CASSPRLAGGLEQYF. The CDR3, as DNA: TGCGCCAGCAGCCCCCGACTAGCGGGAGGGCTCGAGCAGTACTTC.

This clone was seen just once. V is TRBV2 and J is TRBJ2-3, with TRBD1 as a possible D gene (7 bases). The CDR3 loop spans 14 amino acids. Germline V gene sequence: CDR1 SNHLY, CDR2 FYNNEI. The V end lost 7 bases, the J end lost 2 bases, and 13 bases lay between the germline ends. CDR3 bases: TGTGCCAGCACGCGGGACAGTGTCACAGATACGCAGTATTTT. Its translation: CASTRDSVTDTQYF.

V is TRBV15 and J is TRBJ2-3; possibly TRBD2 for D (5 bases). There are 16 residues in the CDR3. The V gene lost 1 base and the J gene lost 5 bases, with 16 bases spanning the gap. The germline V gene encodes CDR1 LNHNV and CDR2 YYDKDF (reference sequence). The CDR3 DNA reads TGTGCCACCAGCAGAGTGGTGGCCGCCCGGGGAGATACGCAGTATTTT. Translation gives CATSRVVAARGDTQYF. Drawing the rest from reference TRBV15 and TRBJ2-3, the complete variable domain is DAMVIQNPRYQVTQFGKPVTLSCSQTLNHNVMYWYQQKSSQAPKLLFHYYDKDFNNEADTPDNFQSRRPNTSFCFLDIRSPGLGDTAMYLCATSRVVAARGDTQYFGPGTRLTVL.

The chain has TRBV7-2 and TRBJ2-1, with D tentatively TRBD1 or TRBD2 (5 bases each). The germline V gene encodes CDR1 SGHTA and CDR2 FQGNSA. V lost 5 bases and J 15 bases, leaving 17 bases between the germline ends. This CDR3 is built from 12 residues. The chain's CDR3 is CASSPQRGHPFF. DNA of the CDR3: TGTGCCAGCAGCCCACAGAGGGGCCATCCGTTCTTC.

V gene TRBV5-6 combines with J gene TRBJ1-2, with a weak D call TRBD1 (5 bases). The CDR3 contains 13 residues. CDR1 is SGHDT, CDR2 YYEEEE, per germline. The V gene lost 1 base and the J gene lost 7 bases, with 11 bases spanning the gap. The CDR3 DNA is TGTGCCAGCAGCTTGAGGTTAGGGGCTGGCTACACCTTC. It is translated as CASSLRLGAGYTF.

The V and J genes are TRBV6-1 and TRBJ1-1; D possibly corresponds to TRBD1 (5 bases). The CDR3 runs to 14 residues. CDR1 and CDR2 from the germline V gene are MNHNS and SASEGT. V was clipped by 6 bases and J by 3 bases, with 14 bases between them. Here the CDR3 reads CASREPDRDTEAFF. DNA for the CDR3: TGTGCCAGCAGAGAGCCCGACAGAGACACTGAAGCTTTCTTT.

The chain joins TRBV4-1 to TRBJ2-1; 7 nucleotides align to TRBD2. Per germline, CDR1 MGHRA and CDR2 YSYEKL. V lost 2 bases to trimming and J lost 5 bases; unmatched junction nucleotides: 12. The length of the CDR3 is 17 residues. Here the CDR3 reads CASSQRGMRERDNEQFF. The CDR3 region has the DNA TGCGCCAGCAGCCAAAGGGGTATGCGGGAGAGGGACAATGAGCAGTTCTTC.

The chain employs TRBV5-1 and TRBJ2-5; possible D gene TRBD1, 6 bases. Germline loops: CDR1 SGHRS, CDR2 YFSETQ. The CDR3 totals 16 residues. Trimming took 4 bases from V and 0 from J, leaving 16 bases between them. As DNA, the CDR3 is TGCGCCAGCAGCCACCCTCTGGCAGGGGACCAAGAGACCCAGTACTTC. Its translation is CASSHPLAGDQETQYF.

Only one count was recorded for this clone. The chain recombines TRBV6-1 with TRBJ1-5; D perhaps matches TRBD1 (5 bases). The CDR3 consists of 13 residues. Looked up from germline, CDR1 is MNHNS and CDR2 is SASEGT. V was clipped by 7 bases and J by 6 bases, with 13 bases between them. Here the CDR3 reads CASTLGHGQPQHF. The DNA for the CDR3 is TGTGCCAGCACCTTAGGACACGGTCAGCCCCAGCATTTT.

The chain is built from TRBV5-1 and TRBJ2-5; D is unclear. Germline-derived CDR1 and CDR2 are SGHRS and YFSETQ. This CDR3 comprises 16 residues. Trimming removed 1 base at V and 5 bases at J, with 18 bases between. The CDR3 loop is CASSLFSSQPGETQYF. The CDR3 nucleotides read TGCGCCAGCAGCTTGTTTAGTTCCCAACCCGGGGAGACCCAGTACTTC.

The chain has TRBV28 and TRBJ2-7, with TRBD2 matching 10 bases. Germline V gene data show CDR1 as MDHEN and CDR2 as SYDVKM. V lost 6 bases and J lost 7; bases outside the gene matches: 9. The CDR3 length is 14 residues. The CDR3 region has the DNA TGTGCCAGCAGGGAGAGCGGGAGGGCCGGGGAGCAGTACTTC. Protein: CASRESGRAGEQYF.

Regarding this clone: At one end, the junction sequence differs from germline, possibly due to a read error. V gene TRBV11-2 combines with J gene TRBJ2-1; 7 bases are shared with TRBD1. The CDR3 is 13 amino acids. Germline values: CDR1 SGHAT, CDR2 FQNNGV. DNA of the CDR3: TGTGCCAGCAGCATAGACAGGGTAAATGAGCAGTTCTTC. Its protein product is CASSIDRVNEQFF.

The chain has TRBV5-8 and TRBJ2-5, with D tentatively TRBD1 or TRBD2 (5 bases each). V lost 0 bases to trimming and J lost 7 bases, with 16 bases between them. Germline CDR1 SGHTS, CDR2 YDEGEE. CDR3 length: 15 residues. CDR3 DNA: TGTGCCAGCAGCTTGGACTGGGACCGCGAGGGGACCCAGTACTTC. Residues: CASSLDWDREGTQYF.

The CDR3 DNA is TGTGCCAGCAGGTCGCAGGCGAGTAATGAAAAACTGTTTTTT. Translating it yields CASRSQASNEKLFF. The chain couples TRBV7-9 to TRBJ1-4; D is ambiguous. Germline CDR1 is SEHNR and CDR2 is FQNEAQ (reference sequence). This CDR3 comprises 14 residues. Trimming took off 6 bases at V and 4 bases at J, with 12 bases between the two ends.

V and J are TRBV5-1 and TRBJ2-1; 10 bases fit TRBD2. The junction had 4 bases not matched to a gene; V was cut back by 0 bases and J by 7 bases. CDR1 and CDR2 from the germline V gene are SGHRS and YFSETQ. The CDR3 consists of 15 residues. The CDR3 loop reads CASSLELAGLNEQFF. CDR3 sequence (DNA): TGCGCCAGCAGCTTGGAACTAGCGGGACTAAATGAGCAGTTCTTC.

V is TRBV28 and J is TRBJ2-1; 7 positions match TRBD1. The CDR3 sequence is 12 residues long. Germline V gene data show CDR1 as MDHEN and CDR2 as SYDVKM. Trimming took 5 bases from V and 13 from J; bases not matched to a gene: 8. The CDR3 loop is CASSPPTGSQFF. In nucleotides, the CDR3 is TGTGCCAGCAGTCCTCCGACAGGGTCCCAGTTCTTC.

The chain employs TRBV6-5 and TRBJ2-5, with 10 nucleotides matching TRBD2. J gave up 4 bases and V 4 bases, and 6 bases lay outside the gene matches. This CDR3 is built from 15 residues. Germline CDR1 and CDR2: MNHEY and SVGAGI. CDR3: CASSSNSGRGETQYF. The CDR3 coding sequence is TGTGCCAGCAGTTCCAACAGCGGGAGGGGAGAGACCCAGTACTTC.

This clone has just one count. The chain links TRBV6-5 to TRBJ1-1; TRBD1 aligns across 8 bases. The germline CDR1 and CDR2 sequences are MNHEY and SVGAGI. V lost 2 bases to trimming and J lost 0 bases; unmatched junction nucleotides: 5. The CDR3 consists of 16 residues. The CDR3 sequence is CASSYLTGAMNTEAFF. The CDR3 bases are TGTGCCAGCAGTTACCTGACAGGGGCCATGAACACTGAAGCTTTCTTT.

V gene TRBV6-1 combines with J gene TRBJ1-5; no reliable D call. The CDR3 spans 15 residues. The germline V and J ends were trimmed by 2 bases and 0 bases, with 8 bases remaining between them. In germline, CDR1 is MNHNS, CDR2 SASEGT. The CDR3 protein is CASSEQLYSNQPQHF. The CDR3 DNA reads TGTGCCAGCAGTGAACAGCTTTATAGCAATCAGCCCCAGCATTTT.

This chain links TRBV15 with TRBJ2-1; TRBD2 agrees at 10 bases. Germline V gives CDR1 LNHNV, CDR2 YYDKDF (reference sequence). The CDR3 loop spans 16 amino acids. With 3 bases clipped from V and 9 bases from J, the junction kept 11 bases outside the gene matches. CDR3 sequence reads: CATSRAASGSLGEQFF. The CDR3 bases are TGTGCCACCAGCAGGGCTGCTAGCGGGAGTCTTGGTGAGCAGTTCTTC.

The J gene is TRBJ2-5, the V gene TRBV28, with a weak D call TRBD2 (5 bases). Germline-derived CDR1 and CDR2 are MDHEN and SYDVKM. The CDR3 extends over 11 amino acids. V was trimmed by 10 bases and J by 4 bases, leaving 10 bases between them. The CDR3 region is CATTRGETQYF. DNA of the CDR3: TGTGCCACCACCCGGGGAGAGACCCAGTACTTC.

This chain uses TRBV18 with TRBJ1-4; TRBD1 agrees at 7 bases. Unmatched junction bases numbered 4, after V lost 5 bases and J lost 4 bases. Per germline, CDR1 KGHSH and CDR2 LQKENI. The CDR3 length is 14 residues. CDR3 loop: CASSSGQLNEKLFF. The CDR3 DNA reads TGTGCCAGCTCATCGGGACAGCTTAATGAAAAACTGTTTTTT.